A selection of T cell receptor beta chains follows, all from one sample in a study of T cells in Graves' hyperthyroidism and ophthalmopathy. TCRdb ran MiXCR on the multiplex PCR reads and lists one entry per CDR3 protein. The sample records around 400,000 distinct CDR3 sequences, 13% being singletons. Sequences were obtained from blood. Source of these receptors: a woman between 18 and 29 years old with Graves' hyperthyroidism. The conserved cysteine and the conserved F or W are not part of the CDR3 here. A D gene is named only where the DNA matches it firmly. Size is stated for part of the rows, as once, few or many counts, or as a class when the clone is expanded.

TRBV10-3,many,TRBJ2-1,12,NA,AISEGHIGKGQF
TRBV3-1,many,TRBJ2-1,17,NA,ASSQEVAWGSGSYNEQF
TRBV9,many,TRBJ1-1,16,NA,ASSVRVSASPVNTEAF
TRBV5-8,NA,TRBJ1-5,13,NA,ASSLSGEINQPQH
TRBV18,NA,TRBJ2-7,13,TRBD1,ASSPRQGFSYEQY
TRBV18,NA,TRBJ1-6,13,TRBD1,ASSQGQGEDSPLH
TRBV28,many,TRBJ2-2,20,TRBD1,ASSFGWGMFQGATRYTGELF
TRBV6-2/TRBV6-3,many,TRBJ2-5,12,NA,ASSARDFQETQY
TRBV5-1,NA,TRBJ2-1,14,TRBD2,ASSFLSGGPPSGQF
TRBV18,many,TRBJ2-5,12,NA,ASSGDIYQETQY
TRBV2,NA,TRBJ1-1,10,NA,ARGDKNTEAF
TRBV27,many,TRBJ2-1,13,TRBD2,ASSASGRASGEQF
TRBV6-6,many,TRBJ2-7,15,TRBD1,ASSYMSGTGEAYEQY
TRBV28,many,TRBJ2-3,14,TRBD2,ASSSHGLAATDTQY
TRBV3-1,many,TRBJ1-1,12,NA,ASSQEGANTEAF
TRBV7-2,many,TRBJ2-2,14,NA,ASSLVADTGAGELF
TRBV12-3/TRBV12-4,many,TRBJ2-7,12,NA,ASSLGQYFFEQY
TRBV28,many,TRBJ1-3,14,NA,ASSLSTHAGGNTIY
TRBV29-1,many,TRBJ2-1,10,NA,STVRSYNEQF
TRBV20-1,NA,TRBJ2-7,12,TRBD2,SAREPLAGDEQY